Listed here are 9 T cell receptor beta chains from one sample, sequenced in a study of T-cell memory formation after mild COVID-19. TCRdb redid the calling of the 5' RACE reads with MiXCR, one entry per CDR3 protein. The sample has around 300,000 distinct CDR3 sequences; roughly 8.2% are singletons. The sequenced material came from PBMCs or a T cell subset sorted from them (not recorded which). The receptor set was obtained from a man younger than 30 who had mild COVID-19 (a few samples of this study predate the infection). Cell type and time point are not known.

Only a few counts were recorded for this clonotype. The V and J genes are TRBV24-1 and TRBJ2-1, with TRBD1 identical over 7 bases. Germline CDR1 and CDR2: KGHDR and SFDVKD. The length of the CDR3 is 13 residues. V was pared by 4 bases and J by 4 bases, with 0 bases of the junction left unmatched. The CDR3 nucleotides read TGTGCCACCAGTGAGGACAGGTACAATGAGCAGTTCTTC. Protein sequence: CATSEDRYNEQFF.

This clonotype was counted ten times or more. The chain's CDR3 is CASSHGRPEDTQYF. Written as DNA, the CDR3 is TGTGCCAGCAGCCATGGGAGGCCCGAGGATACGCAGTATTTT. The chain has TRBV5-4 and TRBJ2-3, with D perhaps TRBD2 (6 bases). The CDR3 length is 14 residues. Germline CDR1 reads SGHNT; CDR2 reads YYREEE (reference sequence). Deletions cut 4 bases from V and 6 bases from J, with 15 bases between.

The rearrangement links TRBV19 to TRBJ1-6, with a tentative D call TRBD1 (5 bases). The CDR3 loop spans 16 amino acids. Germline-derived CDR1 and CDR2 are LNHDA and SQIVND (reference sequence). V lost 7 bases and J 8 bases, leaving 21 bases between the germline ends. The CDR3 is CASTTGTGTSDSPLHF. In DNA form, the CDR3 reads TGTGCCAGTACTACGGGAACCGGGACTTCGGATTCACCCCTCCACTTT. The variable domain in full, with the rest retrieved from reference TRBV19 and TRBJ1-6, is DGGITQSPKYLFRKEGQNVTLSCEQNLNHDAMYWYRQDPGQGLRLIYYSQIVNDFQKGDIAEGYSVSREKKESFPLTVTSAQKNPTAFYLCASTTGTGTSDSPLHFGNGTRLTVT.

This chain uses TRBV7-9 with TRBJ1-1, with D possibly matching TRBD1 (5 bases). V gave up 2 bases and J gave up 4 bases, with 17 bases separating them. CDR1 and CDR2 from the germline V gene are SEHNR and FQNEAQ (reference sequence). This CDR3 contains 16 residues. In nucleotides, the CDR3 is TGTGCCAGCAGCTTATCCGGTCGGGGGGAGACCACTGAAGCTTTCTTT. It encodes CASSLSGRGETTEAFF.

This clonotype appeared a few times. The chain couples TRBV7-9 to TRBJ2-7, with TRBD2 matching over 8 bases. Germline trimming cut 5 bases from V and 1 base from J; bases unmatched to any gene: 4. The CDR3 extends over 14 amino acids. Germline V gene sequence: CDR1 SEHNR, CDR2 FQNEAQ (reference sequence). CDR3 region: CASSRGGPSYEQYF. CDR3 coding DNA: TGTGCCAGCAGCCGCGGGGGGCCGTCCTACGAGCAGTACTTC.

In this sample, this clonotype turned up a few times. The J gene is TRBJ2-2, the V gene TRBV30, with D hard to call. V gave up 5 bases and J gave up 0 bases, with 16 bases separating them. CDR3 length: 16 residues. Germline CDR1 and CDR2: GTSNPN and SVGIG (reference sequence). The DNA of the CDR3 is TGTGCCTGGGAAGGGCTAATTCCTTCGAACACCGGGGAGCTGTTTTTT. It translates to CAWEGLIPSNTGELFF.

The chain is built from TRBV11-2 and TRBJ1-5, with TRBD1 matching over 9 bases. The CDR3 contains 15 residues. The V segment lost 9 bases and the J segment 11 bases; nucleotides outside the gene matches: 17. The V gene's germline CDR1 is SGHAT and CDR2 FQNNGV. CDR3 protein: CARGEPGQGFMAQHF. The CDR3 region has the DNA TGTGCCAGGGGGGAACCGGGACAGGGTTTCATGGCCCAGCATTTT.

This clonotype was counted many times. The rearrangement joins TRBV6-6 to TRBJ2-5; D unclear. The V gene lost 0 bases and the J gene lost 10 bases, with 9 bases spanning the gap. The CDR3 is made up of 12 amino acids. CDR1 is MNHNY, CDR2 SVGAGI, per germline (reference sequence). This chain's CDR3 is CASSYSPPLQYF. CDR3 bases: TGTGCCAGCAGTTACTCTCCCCCTCTCCAGTACTTC.

In its sample, this clonotype was seen a few times. The V call is TRBV2, the J call TRBJ2-1, with 7 bases lining up with TRBD2. The trim removed 5 bases at V and 13 bases at J, leaving 5 bases unmatched. CDR3 length equals 11 residues. The germline V gene encodes CDR1 SNHLY and CDR2 FYNNEI. The CDR3 DNA is TGTGCCAGCAGTAGACTAGCAAGTCAGTTCTTC. Its translation is CASSRLASQFF.